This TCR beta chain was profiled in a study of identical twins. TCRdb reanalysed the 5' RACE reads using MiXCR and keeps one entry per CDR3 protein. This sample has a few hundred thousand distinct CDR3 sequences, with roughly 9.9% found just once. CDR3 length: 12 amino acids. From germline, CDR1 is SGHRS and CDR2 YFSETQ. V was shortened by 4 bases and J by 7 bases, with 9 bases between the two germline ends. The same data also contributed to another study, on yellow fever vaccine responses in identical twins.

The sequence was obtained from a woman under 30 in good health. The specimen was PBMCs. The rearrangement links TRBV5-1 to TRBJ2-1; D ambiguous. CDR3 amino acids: CASSEGWNEQFF. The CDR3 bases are TGCGCCAGCAGCGAAGGGTGGAATGAGCAGTTCTTC.